The 21 T cell receptor beta chains below all came from one sample that was sequenced in a study of vaccination and CD4 T cells after COVID-19. Treatment defined: 10-day PBMC culture with coronavirus spike peptide pools or control peptides (ViraFEST assay). No cognate antigen is known for these TCRs. Researchers used the Oncomine TCR Beta short-read assay to sequence DNA from cultured CD4+ T cells. TCRdb independently ran MiXCR on the PCR reads; one entry per CDR3 protein. The sample records some 9,900 distinct CDR3 sequences, roughly 25% being singletons. This specimen consisted of CD4+ T cells from blood, cultured in vitro, obtained before SARS-CoV-2 vaccination. Receptors originate from a human donor who received a COVID-19 vaccine.

The CDR3 loop is CATSDPGTSGGRDEQFF. The DNA of the CDR3 is TGTGCCACCAGTGACCCCGGGACTAGCGGGGGGCGGGATGAGCAGTTCTTC. The chain joins TRBV24-1 to TRBJ2-1; 15 bases line up with TRBD2. The CDR3 has 17 amino acids. Trimming removed 4 bases from V and 8 bases from J; junction bases left unmatched: 8. Germline V gene data show CDR1 as KGHDR and CDR2 as SFDVKD.

This sequence joins TRBV18 and TRBJ1-1; tentatively, D is TRBD1 (6 bases). This CDR3 comprises 19 residues. Germline CDR1 is KGHSH and CDR2 is LQKENI. Trimming left V 4 bases short and J 0 bases short, with 24 bases between. The chain's CDR3 is CASSHGQRTMRGVNTEAFF. The DNA for the CDR3 is TGTGCCAGCTCACACGGACAGCGTACCATGAGAGGGGTGAACACTGAAGCTTTCTTT.

V is TRBV6-5 and J is TRBJ1-6; D ambiguous. Trimming removed 0 bases from V and 6 bases from J, with 6 bases in between. The CDR3 is 14 residues long. Germline lookup yields CDR1 MNHEY and CDR2 SVGAGI. The CDR3 region has the DNA TGTGCCAGCAGTTACTCGCAGATTAATTCACCCCTCCACTTT. Translated, it gives CASSYSQINSPLHF.

V gene TRBV5-1 combines with J gene TRBJ1-2; 7 nucleotides match TRBD1. The length of the CDR3 is 13 residues. Trimming took 2 bases from V and 8 from J; bases not matched to a gene: 6. In germline, CDR1 is SGHRS, CDR2 YFSETQ. CDR3 sequence: CASSFKQGLGYTF. CDR3 coding DNA: TGCGCCAGCAGCTTTAAACAGGGGTTAGGCTACACCTTC.

In its sample, this clonotype was seen a few times. The rearrangement links TRBV20-1 to TRBJ1-4; 7 bases map to TRBD1. Trimming cost V 6 bases and J 6 bases; bases outside gene matches: 7. The germline V gene encodes CDR1 DFQATT and CDR2 SNEGSKA (reference sequence). There are 13 residues in the CDR3. The CDR3 region has the DNA TGCAGTGCCAGACAGGGCTTCGATGAAAAACTGTTTTTT. Translating it yields CSARQGFDEKLFF.

The chain carries TRBV7-3 and TRBJ2-5, with 10 nucleotides matching TRBD2. Germline V gives CDR1 SGHTA, CDR2 FQGTGA. The CDR3 is 15 residues long. J gave up 2 bases and V 3 bases, and 3 bases lay outside the gene matches. This chain's CDR3 is CASSFIAGGQETQYF. The CDR3 DNA reads TGTGCCAGCAGCTTTATAGCGGGGGGACAAGAGACCCAGTACTTC.

The chain employs TRBV2 and TRBJ2-5; 11 bases map to TRBD2. The germline CDR1 and CDR2 sequences are SNHLY and FYNNEI. V trimming: 6 bases; J trimming: 3 bases; junction bases outside the gene matches: 15. The CDR3 has 18 amino acids. The CDR3 here is CASSGMLLTSGGEETQYF. DNA for the CDR3: TGTGCCAGCAGCGGGATGCTTCTAACTAGCGGGGGTGAAGAGACCCAGTACTTC.

A remark on this clonotype: Just one base apart from a much larger clone, this may be a read error. V is TRBV20-1 and J is TRBJ1-2; 8 positions match TRBD1. This CDR3 is 15 amino acids long. Germline assignment: CDR1 DFQATT and CDR2 SNEGSKA (reference sequence). After removal of 6 bases from V and 5 bases from J, the junction contained 14 bases not matched to a gene. CDR3 sequence (DNA): TGCAGTGCCCGAGTCGCAGGGGGCGCATGGTATGGCTACACCTTC. Amino acid sequence: CSARVAGGAWYGYTF.

This clonotype came up a few times. The V call is TRBV27, the J call TRBJ2-7; 9 bases match TRBD2. This CDR3 contains 15 residues. J lost 4 bases, V lost 0 bases, and 4 bases had no gene match. Looked up from germline, CDR1 is MNHEY and CDR2 is SMNVEV (reference sequence). The CDR3 loop reads CASSLSSSGAYEQYF. The CDR3, as DNA: TGTGCCAGCAGTTTATCGTCTAGCGGGGCTTACGAGCAGTACTTC.

This clonotype was found a few times. The CDR3 region is CASSLGSDILSVYGYTF. The CDR3 nucleotides are TGTGCCAGCAGCTTAGGGAGTGACATTTTATCCGTCTATGGCTACACCTTC. The V and J genes are TRBV7-9 and TRBJ1-2; D is unclear. CDR1 is SEHNR, CDR2 FQNEAQ, per germline (reference sequence). V shed 1 base and J shed 4 bases, with 19 bases lying between them. The CDR3 has 17 amino acids. Looking up the rest from reference TRBV7-9 and TRBJ1-2 gives the full variable domain: DTGVSQNPRHKITKRGQNVTFRCDPISEHNRLYWYRQTLGQGPEFLTYFQNEAQLEKSRLLSDRFSAERPKGSFSTLEIQRTEQGDSAMYLCASSLGSDILSVYGYTFGSGTRLTVV.

A few counts support this clonotype. This chain connects TRBV24-1 to TRBJ2-3; D is undetermined. From germline, CDR1 is KGHDR and CDR2 SFDVKD. This CDR3 has 13 residues. The V end was cut by 1 base, the J end by 1 base, with 2 bases between. CDR3 sequence reads: CATSDFGTDTQYF. The CDR3 region has the DNA TGTGCCACCAGTGATTTTGGCACAGATACGCAGTATTTT.

This chain connects TRBV20-1 to TRBJ2-5; D gene ambiguous. V was cut by 5 bases and J by 1 base, with 11 bases left in between. Germline loops: CDR1 DFQATT, CDR2 SNEGSKA (reference sequence). This CDR3 has 13 residues. CDR3 nucleotides: TGCAGTGCTGACCGGGCCGTCCAAGAGACCCAGTACTTC. Amino acid sequence: CSADRAVQETQYF.

The chain combines TRBV4-2 with TRBJ2-5, with TRBD2 identical over 9 bases. From germline, CDR1 is LGHNA and CDR2 YNFKEQ. The CDR3 is 17 residues long. Trimming at V came to 0 bases and at J to 2 bases, leaving 7 bases not matched to a gene. The CDR3 sequence is CASSQDLRAGGQETQYF. CDR3 coding DNA: TGTGCCAGCAGCCAAGATCTACGGGCGGGGGGGCAAGAGACCCAGTACTTC.

Points on this clonotype: A much larger clone differs from this one at a single base, so this may be a read error. In DNA, the CDR3 is TGCAGTGCTAGAGTATCAGGGATGCGGGGCCACACCTTC. Its translation is CSARVSGMRGHTF. The rearrangement joins TRBV20-1 to TRBJ1-2; maybe TRBD1 (5 bases). The CDR3 has 13 residues. Between the trimmed V and J ends, which lost 1 base and 12 bases, there was a span of 18 bases. CDR1 is DFQATT, CDR2 SNEGSKA, per germline (reference sequence).

This clonotype showed up just a few times. This chain links TRBV30 with TRBJ2-5; maybe TRBD1 (6 bases). The CDR3 is 13 amino acids. Germline CDR1 reads GTSNPN; CDR2 reads SVGIG (reference sequence). V lost 2 bases, J lost 4 bases, and 11 bases lay in between. The CDR3 nucleotides read TGTGCCTGGAGTACAGGGAGCCGAGAGACCCAGTACTTC. It codes for CAWSTGSRETQYF. Using reference TRBV30 and TRBJ2-5 for the parts outside the CDR3, the full variable domain is SQTIHQWPATLVQPVGSPLSLECTVEGTSNPNLYWYRQAAGRGLQLLFYSVGIGQISSEVPQNLSASRPQDRQFILSSKKLLLSDSGFYLCAWSTGSRETQYFGPGTRLLVL.

This clonotype was seen a handful of times. The chain joins TRBV20-1 to TRBJ1-5, with D tentatively TRBD1 (5 bases). V lost 5 bases to trimming and J lost 3 bases, with 11 bases between them. This CDR3 spans 13 amino acids. Germline loops: CDR1 DFQATT, CDR2 SNEGSKA (reference sequence). CDR3 sequence: CSALPDINQPQHF. In nucleotides, the CDR3 is TGCAGTGCTCTACCGGACATCAATCAGCCCCAGCATTTT.

This clonotype was observed a few times. The chain recombines TRBV7-8 with TRBJ1-3; D gene ambiguous. CDR1 and CDR2 (germline): SGHVS, FQNEAQ. The CDR3 contains 18 residues. Trimming took 0 bases from V and 7 from J, leaving 22 bases between them. As DNA, the CDR3 is TGTGCCAGCAGCTTAGCTCCCCTTTTGGACCGGCGGCGGAACACCATATATTTT. Amino acids: CASSLAPLLDRRRNTIYF.

This clonotype showed up just a few times. This chain links TRBV23-1 with TRBJ1-1; perhaps TRBD1 as D (6 bases). TRBV23-1 is designated an ORF whose function remains uncertain. V was shortened by 4 bases and J by 5 bases, with 11 bases between the two germline ends. CDR3 length: 13 amino acids. CDR3 protein: CASSREGETEAFF. The CDR3 DNA is TGCGCCAGCAGTCGGGAGGGGGAAACTGAAGCTTTCTTT.

This clonotype was seen a handful of times. V and J are TRBV7-9 and TRBJ1-1; D remains unclear. The CDR3 is made up of 14 amino acids. Trimming removed 1 base from V and 0 bases from J, with 6 bases in between. From germline, CDR1 is SEHNR and CDR2 FQNEAQ (reference sequence). In DNA, the CDR3 is TGTGCCAGCAGCTTAGTGGGCTTGAACACTGAAGCTTTCTTT. This sequence encodes CASSLVGLNTEAFF.

This chain connects TRBV5-4 to TRBJ2-2, with 9 bases that match TRBD1. Germline V gene data show CDR1 as SGHNT and CDR2 as YYREEE (reference sequence). This CDR3 is built from 17 residues. The junction had 6 bases not matched to a gene; V was cut back by 0 bases and J by 3 bases. The DNA of the CDR3 is TGTGCCAGCAGCTTGGAACCGGGACAGGGTTACACCGGGGAGCTGTTTTTT. This sequence encodes CASSLEPGQGYTGELFF.

This clonotype was seen a handful of times. The J gene is TRBJ1-2, the V gene TRBV5-1, with TRBD1 as a possible D gene (6 bases). V shed 5 bases and J shed 6 bases, with 17 bases lying between them. Germline CDR1 SGHRS, CDR2 YFSETQ. The CDR3 totals 14 residues. The CDR3 DNA is TGCGCCAGCAGAACGGACAGTTCTTCCGATGGCTACACCTTC. Its protein product is CASRTDSSSDGYTF.